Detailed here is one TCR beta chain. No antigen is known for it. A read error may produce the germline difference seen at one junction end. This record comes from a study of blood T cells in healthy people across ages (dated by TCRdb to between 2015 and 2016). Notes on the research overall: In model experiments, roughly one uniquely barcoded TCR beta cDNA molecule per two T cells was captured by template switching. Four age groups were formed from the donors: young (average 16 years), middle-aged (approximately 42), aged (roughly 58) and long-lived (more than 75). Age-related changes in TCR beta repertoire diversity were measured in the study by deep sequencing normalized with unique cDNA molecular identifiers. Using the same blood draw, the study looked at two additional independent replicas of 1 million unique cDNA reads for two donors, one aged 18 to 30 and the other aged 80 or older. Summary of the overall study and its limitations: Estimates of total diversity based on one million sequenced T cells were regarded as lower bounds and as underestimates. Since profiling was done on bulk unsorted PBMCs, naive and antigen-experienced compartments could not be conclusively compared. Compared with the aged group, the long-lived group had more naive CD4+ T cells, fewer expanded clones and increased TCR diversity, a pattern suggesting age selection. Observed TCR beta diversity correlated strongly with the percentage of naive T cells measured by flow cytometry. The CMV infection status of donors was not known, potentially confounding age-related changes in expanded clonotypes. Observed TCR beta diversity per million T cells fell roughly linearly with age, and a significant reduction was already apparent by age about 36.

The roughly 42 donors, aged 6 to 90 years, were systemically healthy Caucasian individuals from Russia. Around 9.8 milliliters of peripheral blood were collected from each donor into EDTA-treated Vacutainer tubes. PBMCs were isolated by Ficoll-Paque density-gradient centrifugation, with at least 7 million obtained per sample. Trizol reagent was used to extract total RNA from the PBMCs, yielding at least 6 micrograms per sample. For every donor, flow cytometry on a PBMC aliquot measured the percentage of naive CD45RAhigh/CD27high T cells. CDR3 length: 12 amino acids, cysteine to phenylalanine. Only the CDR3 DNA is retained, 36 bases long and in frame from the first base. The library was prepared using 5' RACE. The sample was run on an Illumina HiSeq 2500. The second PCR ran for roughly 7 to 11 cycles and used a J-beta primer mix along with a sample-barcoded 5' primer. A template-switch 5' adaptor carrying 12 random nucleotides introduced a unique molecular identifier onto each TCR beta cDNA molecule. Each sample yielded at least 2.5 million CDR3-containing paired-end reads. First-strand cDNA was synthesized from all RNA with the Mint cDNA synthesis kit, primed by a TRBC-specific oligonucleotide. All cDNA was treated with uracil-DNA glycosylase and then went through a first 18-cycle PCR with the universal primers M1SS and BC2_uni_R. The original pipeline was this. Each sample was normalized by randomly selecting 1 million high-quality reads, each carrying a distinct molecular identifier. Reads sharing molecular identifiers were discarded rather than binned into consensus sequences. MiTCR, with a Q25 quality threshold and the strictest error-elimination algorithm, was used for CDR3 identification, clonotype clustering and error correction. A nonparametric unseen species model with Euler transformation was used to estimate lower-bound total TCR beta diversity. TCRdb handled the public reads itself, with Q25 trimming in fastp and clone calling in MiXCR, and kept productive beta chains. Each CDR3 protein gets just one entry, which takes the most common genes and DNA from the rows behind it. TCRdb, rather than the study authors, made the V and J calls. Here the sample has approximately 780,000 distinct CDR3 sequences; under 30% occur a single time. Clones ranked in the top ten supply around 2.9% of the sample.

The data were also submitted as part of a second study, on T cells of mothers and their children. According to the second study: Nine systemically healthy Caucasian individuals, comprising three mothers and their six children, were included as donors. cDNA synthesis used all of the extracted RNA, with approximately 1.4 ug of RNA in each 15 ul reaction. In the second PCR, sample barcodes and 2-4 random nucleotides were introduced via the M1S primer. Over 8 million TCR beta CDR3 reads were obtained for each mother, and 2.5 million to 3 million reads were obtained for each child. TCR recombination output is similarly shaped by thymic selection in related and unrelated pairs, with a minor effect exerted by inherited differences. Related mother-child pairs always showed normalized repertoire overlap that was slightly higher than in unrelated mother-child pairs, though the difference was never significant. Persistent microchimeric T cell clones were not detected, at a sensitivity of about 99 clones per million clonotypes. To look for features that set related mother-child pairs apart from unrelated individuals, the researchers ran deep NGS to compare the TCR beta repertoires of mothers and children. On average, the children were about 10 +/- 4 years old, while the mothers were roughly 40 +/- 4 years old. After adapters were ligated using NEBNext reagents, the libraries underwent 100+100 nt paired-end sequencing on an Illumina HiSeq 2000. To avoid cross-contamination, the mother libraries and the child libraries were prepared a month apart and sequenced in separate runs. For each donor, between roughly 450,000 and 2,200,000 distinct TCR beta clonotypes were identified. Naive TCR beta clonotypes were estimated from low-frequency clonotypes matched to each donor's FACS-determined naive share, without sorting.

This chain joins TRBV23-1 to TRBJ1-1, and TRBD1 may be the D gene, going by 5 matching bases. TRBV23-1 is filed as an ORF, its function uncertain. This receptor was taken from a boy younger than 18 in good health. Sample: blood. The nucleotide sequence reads TGCACCAGCAGTCGGGGGGACACTGAAGCTTTCTTT. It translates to CTSSRGDTEAFF.